The clone carrying this T cell receptor beta chain was found once. This record belongs to a study of blood T cell repertoires in COVID-19. Trimming shortened V by 4 bases and J by 5 bases, and 12 bases separated the two germline ends. CDR1 and CDR2 (germline): SGHRS, YFSETQ. The CDR3 runs 13 residues. Clones were sequenced by immunoSEQ multiplex PCR, and TCRdb holds only the in-frame ones, with some missing. The sample consists of 260,000 or so clones, approximately 80% of them appearing once. The genes are TRBV5-1 and TRBJ2-5; D ambiguous. The source is a woman in her 70s with acute or convalescent COVID-19. Input material: peripheral blood. The CDR3 DNA reads as TGCGCCAGCAGCCTGGGTCCTGCGGAGACCCAGTACTTC. It encodes CASSLGPAETQYF.